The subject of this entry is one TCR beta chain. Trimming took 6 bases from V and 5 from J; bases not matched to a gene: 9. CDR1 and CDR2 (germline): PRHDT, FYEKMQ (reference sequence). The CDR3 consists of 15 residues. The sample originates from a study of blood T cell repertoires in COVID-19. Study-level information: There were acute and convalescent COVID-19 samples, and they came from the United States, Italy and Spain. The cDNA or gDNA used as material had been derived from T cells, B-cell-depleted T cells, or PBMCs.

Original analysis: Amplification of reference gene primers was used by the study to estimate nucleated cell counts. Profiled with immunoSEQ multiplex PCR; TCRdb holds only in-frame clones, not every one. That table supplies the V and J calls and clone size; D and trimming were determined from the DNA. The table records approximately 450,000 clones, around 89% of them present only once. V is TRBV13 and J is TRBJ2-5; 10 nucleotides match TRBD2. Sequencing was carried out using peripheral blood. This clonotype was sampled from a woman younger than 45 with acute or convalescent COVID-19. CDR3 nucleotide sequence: TGTGCCAGCAGGGACAGCGGGGGGGCGCGGGAGACCCAGTACTTC. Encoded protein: CASRDSGGARETQYF. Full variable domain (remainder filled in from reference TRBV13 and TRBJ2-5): AAGVIQSPRHLIKEKRETATLKCYPIPRHDTVYWYQQGPGQDPQFLISFYEKMQSDKGSIPDRFSAQQFSDYHSELNMSSLELGDSALYFCASRDSGGARETQYFGPGTRLLVL.